Below, 6 T cell receptor beta chains from the same sample are listed, as sequenced in a study of blood T cell repertoires in COVID-19. Clones were sequenced by immunoSEQ multiplex PCR, and TCRdb holds only the in-frame ones, with some missing. The data hold 30,000 to 40,000 clones, with 75% to 85% observed a single time. Source material: peripheral blood. All receptors derive from a human donor in a cohort sampled during active COVID-19.

This clone was seen a single time. This chain connects TRBV6-1 to TRBJ1-2, with TRBD1 matching 9 bases. V was pared by 2 bases and J by 5 bases, with 9 bases of the junction left unmatched. Germline V CDR1 and CDR2: MNHNS, SASEGT. The CDR3 consists of 16 residues. The CDR3: CASSEKGQGRSYGYTF. The CDR3 coding sequence is TGTGCCAGCAGTGAAAAGGGACAGGGACGGTCATATGGCTACACCTTC.

This chain connects TRBV4-1 to TRBJ2-2, with D tentatively TRBD2 (6 bases). CDR1 and CDR2 (germline): MGHRA, YSYEKL. V lost 3 bases, J lost 0 bases, and 14 bases lay in between. The CDR3 runs 17 residues. The CDR3 DNA reads TGCGCCAGCAGCCAGTGGACTACATACGCGAACACCGGGGAGCTGTTTTTT. This sequence encodes CASSQWTTYANTGELFF.

This clone occurred once. V and J are TRBV19 and TRBJ2-3; 11 nucleotides align to TRBD2. CDR1 LNHDA and CDR2 SQIVND come from the germline V gene (reference sequence). The V segment lost 5 bases and the J segment 2 bases; nucleotides outside the gene matches: 6. The CDR3 runs 16 residues. The CDR3, as DNA: TGTGCCAGTAGTCCCAGACTAGCGGGGATCACAGATACGCAGTATTTT. Translated, it gives CASSPRLAGITDTQYF. Variable domain in full (rest from reference TRBV19 and TRBJ2-3): DGGITQSPKYLFRKEGQNVTLSCEQNLNHDAMYWYRQDPGQGLRLIYYSQIVNDFQKGDIAEGYSVSREKKESFPLTVTSAQKNPTAFYLCASSPRLAGITDTQYFGPGTRLTVL.

The chain is built from TRBV5-4 and TRBJ2-5; 7 nucleotides agree with TRBD1. The CDR3 has 16 residues. The ends lost 2 bases at V and 4 bases at J; junction bases unmatched: 11. CDR1 is SGHNT, CDR2 YYREEE, per germline (reference sequence). The CDR3 sequence: CASSFPTRGGRETQYF. CDR3 DNA: TGTGCCAGCAGCTTTCCAACGAGAGGGGGCCGAGAGACCCAGTACTTC.

This chain links TRBV5-1 with TRBJ1-2; TRBD1 matches 7 bases. The CDR3 runs to 17 residues. Unmatched junction bases numbered 21, after V lost 4 bases and J lost 9 bases. The germline V gene has CDR1 SGHRS and CDR2 YFSETQ. CDR3 nucleotides: TGCGCCAGCAGCCCAAACTTCCGGGACAGTCTAGAAAAGAGCTACACCTTC. This encodes CASSPNFRDSLEKSYTF. The full variable domain, completed using reference TRBV5-1 and TRBJ1-2, is KAGVTQTPRYLIKTRGQQVTLSCSPISGHRSVSWYQQTPGQGLQFLFEYFSETQRNKGNFPGRFSGRQFSNSRSEMNVSTLELGDSALYLCASSPNFRDSLEKSYTFGSGTRLTVV.

The V gene is TRBV12-3 or TRBV12-4, the J gene TRBJ2-3; no clear D. With 6 bases removed from V and 5 bases from J, the gap between germline ends came to 12 bases. The CDR3 spans 13 residues. CDR3 sequence: CASSPTARDTQYF. For the CDR3, the DNA is TGTGCCAGCAGCCCTACAGCCCGAGATACGCAGTATTTT.